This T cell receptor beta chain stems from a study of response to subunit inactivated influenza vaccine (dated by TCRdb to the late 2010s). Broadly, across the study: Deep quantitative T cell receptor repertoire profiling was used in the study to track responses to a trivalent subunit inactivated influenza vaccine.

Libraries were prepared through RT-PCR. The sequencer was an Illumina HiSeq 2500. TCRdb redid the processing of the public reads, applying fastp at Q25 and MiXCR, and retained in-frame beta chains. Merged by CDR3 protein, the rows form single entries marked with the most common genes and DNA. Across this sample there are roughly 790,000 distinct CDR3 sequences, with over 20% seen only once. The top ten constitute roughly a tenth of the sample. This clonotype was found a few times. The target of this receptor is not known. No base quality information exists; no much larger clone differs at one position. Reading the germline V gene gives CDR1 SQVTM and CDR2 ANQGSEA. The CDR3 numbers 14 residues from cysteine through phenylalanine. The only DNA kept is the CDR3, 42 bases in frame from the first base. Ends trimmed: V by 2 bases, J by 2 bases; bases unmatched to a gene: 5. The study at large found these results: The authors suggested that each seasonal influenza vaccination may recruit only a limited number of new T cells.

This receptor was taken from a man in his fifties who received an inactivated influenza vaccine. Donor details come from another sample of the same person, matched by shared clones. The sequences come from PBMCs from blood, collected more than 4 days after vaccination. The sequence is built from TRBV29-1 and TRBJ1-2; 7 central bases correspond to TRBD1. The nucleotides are TGCAGCGTTGAAAGGGGGCGACACAACTATGGCTACACCTTC. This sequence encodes CSVERGRHNYGYTF.